These 10 T cell receptor beta chains share one sample of origin, sequenced in a study of shared clonotypes between healthy human individuals. Libraries were prepared by immunoSEQ multiplex PCR; TCRdb keeps only in-frame clonotypes and omits some of them. The sample consists of about 2.4 million clones, more than 85% of them appearing once. Sample: naive CD4+ T cells from PBMCs. The subset denotes: CD45RA+ positively selected. The receptors here all came from a man aged 18 to 29 in good health. Some clones in this sample may be carry-over from other donors' samples.

The chain joins TRBV6-6 to TRBJ1-4; D is perhaps TRBD1 (5 bases). Trimming stripped 7 bases from V and 8 bases from J, with 17 bases between. Germline CDR1 reads MNHNY; CDR2 reads SVGAGI (reference sequence). The CDR3 consists of 14 residues. CDR3 region: CASKTPGAGEKLFF. The CDR3, as DNA: TGTGCCAGCAAAACCCCGGGAGCAGGGGAAAAACTGTTTTTT.

About this clone: An end of the junction does not agree with germline; a read error may underlie this. The rearrangement joins TRBV28 to TRBJ1-2; D not resolved. CDR3 size: 12 residues. CDR1 is MDHEN and CDR2 is SYDVKM in the germline V gene. This CDR3 is CGSKGPFYGYTF. The CDR3 DNA sequence: TGTGGCAGCAAAGGGCCGTTCTATGGCTACACCTTC.

The chain is built from TRBV6-6 and TRBJ2-5; TRBD2 agrees at 8 bases. The DNA end lines up better with TRBJ2-7; the J call may be wrong. The CDR3 loop spans 14 amino acids. Germline CDR1 MNHNY, CDR2 SVGAGI (reference sequence). The CDR3 is CASSYTSGSYEQYF. CDR3 bases: TGTGCCAGCAGTTACACTAGCGGCTCCTACGAGCAGTACTTC.

Regarding this clone: Other DNA sequences of this sample code for an identical CDR3. V is TRBV9 and J is TRBJ1-1; D remains ambiguous. Germline-derived CDR1 and CDR2 are SGDLS and YYNGEE. The V end was cut by 0 bases, the J end by 0 bases, with 6 bases between. The CDR3 is 14 residues long. Here the CDR3 reads CASSVDPLNTEAFF. The CDR3 coding sequence is TGTGCCAGCAGCGTAGATCCGCTGAACACTGAAGCTTTCTTT. The full variable domain, in which reference TRBV9 and TRBJ1-1 provide the parts outside the CDR3, is DSGVTQTPKHLITATGQRVTLRCSPRSGDLSVYWYQQSLDQGLQFLIQYYNGEERAKGNILERFSAQQFPDLHSELNLSSLELGDSALYFCASSVDPLNTEAFFGQGTRLTVV.

V usage is TRBV6-5 and J usage is TRBJ2-5; D unclear. The DNA end is a closer match to TRBJ2-7, so the J assignment may be wrong. The germline V gene encodes CDR1 MNHEY and CDR2 SVGAGI. CDR3 length equals 15 residues. CDR3 residues: CASSYSGFGSYEQYF. In DNA form, the CDR3 reads TGTGCCAGCAGTTACTCTGGGTTTGGCTCCTACGAGCAGTACTTC.

The chain combines TRBV7-9 with TRBJ2-7; D is possibly TRBD2 (6 bases). The CDR3 covers 15 residues. The V gene lost 5 bases and the J gene lost 3 bases, with 17 bases spanning the gap. CDR1 is SEHNR, CDR2 FQNEAQ, per germline (reference sequence). In DNA, the CDR3 is TGTGCCAGCAGCCCCCACGGGGGACGGGACTACGAGCAGTACTTC. Translated: CASSPHGGRDYEQYF.

As concerns this clone: This sample includes further DNA sequences coding for the same CDR3. This chain uses TRBV28 with TRBJ2-7, with D unresolved. The CDR3 has 14 amino acids. CDR1 is MDHEN, CDR2 SYDVKM, per germline. The V end lost 4 bases, the J end lost 0 bases, and 10 bases lay between the germline ends. The DNA for the CDR3 is TGTGCCAGCAGTTCCCCCACGAGCTCCTACGAGCAGTACTTC. This codes for CASSSPTSSYEQYF.

V usage is TRBV27 and J usage is TRBJ1-1; 7 nucleotides match TRBD1. CDR3 size: 17 residues. Germline V gives CDR1 MNHEY, CDR2 SMNVEV (reference sequence). Unmatched junction bases numbered 11, after V lost 3 bases and J lost 1 base. CDR3 amino acids: CASSFKFDRATNTEAFF. The CDR3 nucleotides are TGTGCCAGCAGTTTTAAGTTCGACAGGGCTACGAACACTGAAGCTTTCTTT.

The chain is built from TRBV21-1 and TRBJ2-3; the DNA was not compared with TRBD1, the D call given in the table. TRBV21-1 is reported as a pseudogene. The CDR3 has 11 amino acids. CDR3 bases: TGTGCCAGCAGCAGATTCCCAGGGATCCACTTT. This translates into CASSRFPGIHF.

The chain recombines TRBV6-5 with TRBJ2-7, with a possible D match to TRBD1 (6 bases). The CDR3 totals 13 residues. Germline V gene data show CDR1 as MNHEY and CDR2 as SVGAGI. V was trimmed by 10 bases and J by 7 bases, leaving 20 bases between them. The CDR3, as DNA: TGTGCCACCACAGGGCAGGGGTATTGGGAGCAGTACTTC. Protein: CATTGQGYWEQYF.